The rows below give T cell receptor beta chains drawn from one sample of a study of T cells in Graves' hyperthyroidism and ophthalmopathy. Via MiXCR, TCRdb re-called the multiplex PCR reads, giving one row per CDR3 protein. Here the sample spans about 640,000 distinct CDR3 sequences, under 25% being singletons. The specimen was blood. The receptors originated from a man younger than 40 with Graves' ophthalmopathy. Each CDR3 is given with its conserved first and last residue. D genes are given only for firm matches. Not all rows give a size; the values are once, few, many and, for expanded clones, a class.

d_call j_call clone_size v_call cdr3_nt cdr3_aa
NA TRBJ1-4 many TRBV20-1 TGCAGTGCTAGCTCAATCCGGGAACCAACTAATGAAAAACTGTTTTTT CSASSIREPTNEKLFF
NA TRBJ2-1 many TRBV12-3/TRBV12-4 TGTGCCAGCAGTTTTGGGGAGCTACCCACTGAGCAGTTCTTC CASSFGELPTEQFF
NA TRBJ2-5 NA TRBV10-3 TGTGCCATCAGTGGGGGGGAACGGGAGACCCAGTACTTC CAISGGERETQYF
TRBD1 TRBJ2-7 NA TRBV28 TGTGCCAGCAGCCCTCAGGGGGATCAGTACTTC CASSPQGDQYF
NA TRBJ1-5 many TRBV30 TGTGCCTGGAGTGGGACTTATAATCAGCCCCAGCATTTT CAWSGTYNQPQHF
TRBD1 TRBJ2-3 few TRBV18 TGTGCCAGCTCACGGACAGGGGAGGCAGATACGCAGTATTTT CASSRTGEADTQYF
NA TRBJ2-2 few TRBV5-1 TGCGCCAGCAGCTTACAGCCCCCGGGCGCGGGGGAGCTGTTTTTT CASSLQPPGAGELFF
TRBD2 TRBJ2-4 NA TRBV3-1 TGTGCCAGCAGCCACCTAGCGGGAGACTCCAAAAACATTCAGTACTTC CASSHLAGDSKNIQYF
NA TRBJ1-4 NA TRBV5-1 TGCGCCAGCAGCTTGGAACAGGCAACTAATGAAAAACTGTTTTTT CASSLEQATNEKLFF
NA TRBJ2-3 once TRBV5-1 TGCGCCAGCAGCTTGGTAGAGATTAGCACAGATACGCAGTATTTT CASSLVEISTDTQYF
TRBD1 TRBJ2-3 NA TRBV20-1 TGCAGTGCAACCAGGGGGACAGGCACAGATACGCAGTATTTT CSATRGTGTDTQYF
TRBD1 TRBJ1-4 NA TRBV5-1 TGCGCCAGCAGCTTGGGCCGACAGGGGCGCCAAGAAAAACTGTTTTTT CASSLGRQGRQEKLFF
TRBD1 TRBJ1-4 many TRBV3-1 TGTGCCAGCAGCCAAGCGACAGGGGGCGGTGAAAAACTGTTTTTT CASSQATGGGEKLFF
NA TRBJ1-5 many TRBV12-3/TRBV12-4 TGTGCCAGCAGCCGCCGAAATCAGCCCCAGCATTTT CASSRRNQPQHF
NA TRBJ2-3 once TRBV12-3/TRBV12-4 TGTGCCAGCAGTTCGGCTTTAACTAGCACAGATACGCAGTATTTT CASSSALTSTDTQYF
NA TRBJ1-1 NA TRBV20-1 TGCAGTGCTAGTCTCCATTATGAGGGAGCTTTCTTT CSASLHYEGAFF
NA TRBJ2-3 many TRBV28 TGTGCCAGCAGTTTGGGAGGATTGGTCACTACGCAGTATTTT CASSLGGLVTTQYF
TRBD1 TRBJ2-1 NA TRBV3-1 TGTGCCAGCAGCCAATACAGGGGGTCCTCCTACAATGAGCAGTTCTTC CASSQYRGSSYNEQFF
NA TRBJ2-5 many TRBV10-3 TGTGCCATCGGCGGAGAAGGAGAGACCCAGTACTTC CAIGGEGETQYF
TRBD1 TRBJ2-1 NA TRBV7-9 TGTGCCAGCTTCCGAAGGACAGGACAGCAGTTCTTC CASFRRTGQQFF
TRBD1 TRBJ2-7 many TRBV28 TGTGCCAGCAGTTTTGGGACAGGGTATTCCTACGAGCAGTACTTC CASSFGTGYSYEQYF
NA TRBJ2-1 few TRBV30 TGTGCCTGGAACCCCGGCGGAGTCAATGAGCAGTTCTTC CAWNPGGVNEQFF
NA TRBJ2-5 many TRBV11-2 TGTGCCAGCAGCCCGTGGGACGCCGGGGAGACCCAGTACTTC CASSPWDAGETQYF
NA TRBJ2-7 few TRBV20-1 TGCAGTGCTAGCGGGAGTGCCTACGAGCAGTACTTC CSASGSAYEQYF
TRBD2 TRBJ2-7 many TRBV7-2 TGTGCCAGCAGCCTGTCTAGCGGGAGCTTGTACGAGCAGTACTTC CASSLSSGSLYEQYF
TRBD2 TRBJ2-1 NA TRBV11-3 TGTGCCAGCAGCCCGACTAGCGGGAGTTTAGATGAGCAGTTCTTC CASSPTSGSLDEQFF
NA TRBJ1-2 many TRBV5-1 TGCGCCAGCAGCTTGGATCAACAGGCCGGGGGCTACACCTTC CASSLDQQAGGYTF
NA TRBJ1-2 NA TRBV7-9 TGTACCAGCAGCTTAGACATCCCGTACTATGGCTACACCTTC CTSSLDIPYYGYTF
NA TRBJ2-5 NA TRBV20-1 TGCAGTGCTAGAGATCCCTACCACCAAGAGACCCAGTACTTC CSARDPYHQETQYF
NA TRBJ1-1 many TRBV20-1 TGCAGTGACGGGGGGATGAACACTGAAGCTTTCTTT CSDGGMNTEAFF
TRBD1 TRBJ1-1 many TRBV30 TGTGCCTGGGCACAGGGGGCTGTGAACACTGAAGCTTTCTTT CAWAQGAVNTEAFF
NA TRBJ2-7 NA TRBV9 TGTGCCAGCACCATACCCAGTCGAACTTTGGGGACAACCACTTACGAGCAGTACTTC CASTIPSRTLGTTTYEQYF
NA TRBJ1-4 few TRBV12-3/TRBV12-4 TGTGCCAGCAGTTCCCGGACCTTTGGGGAAAAACTGTTTTTT CASSSRTFGEKLFF
NA TRBJ2-6 few TRBV11-2 TGTGCCAGCCCCACTCCTCGACACCGCTCTGGGGCCAACGTCCTGACTTTC CASPTPRHRSGANVLTF
NA TRBJ1-3 many TRBV2 TGTGCCAGCAGTAGAGGACACGGAAACACCATATATTTT CASSRGHGNTIYF
NA TRBJ2-3 NA TRBV6-1 TGTGCCAGCAGCCCCGGCCCCACCCGGGGACGTGGGGATACGCAGTATTTT CASSPGPTRGRGDTQYF
NA TRBJ1-2 many TRBV3-1 TGTGCCAGCAGCCAAGGGGAGTCGGGAGGCTACACCTTC CASSQGESGGYTF
TRBD1 TRBJ1-2 many TRBV6-1 TGTGCCAGCAGTTGGGACAGGGGTGGCTACACCTTC CASSWDRGGYTF
NA TRBJ1-6 NA TRBV7-9 TGTGCCAGCAGCTCGGGACCGATGGAACCCCTCCACTTT CASSSGPMEPLHF
NA TRBJ2-3 few TRBV20-1 TGCAGTGCTGGGACGGGCGCAGATACGCAGTATTTT CSAGTGADTQYF
TRBD2 TRBJ2-2 few TRBV28 TGTGCCAGCAGTTTCCTAGCGGGGAGCACCGGGGAGCTGTTTTTT CASSFLAGSTGELFF
NA TRBJ2-5 many TRBV30 TGTGCCTGGAGTGGGAAGGGGGTGGAGACCCAGTACTTC CAWSGKGVETQYF
NA TRBJ2-3 many TRBV20-1 TGCAGTGCTCCTGGGTCTACCGGGGAAGCGGCAGATACGCAGTATTTT CSAPGSTGEAADTQYF
NA TRBJ2-7 NA TRBV27 TGTGCCAGCAGTTTTGGGGGGCGGGAGCAGTACTTC CASSFGGREQYF
TRBD1 TRBJ1-2 few TRBV6-1 TGTGCCAGCAGTTCTGACAGGGGTAATGATGGCTACACCTTC CASSSDRGNDGYTF
NA TRBJ2-5 many TRBV20-1 TGCAGTGCTAGAGATCGAGGACTCAGCCAAGAGACCCAGTACTTC CSARDRGLSQETQYF
NA TRBJ1-2 few TRBV28 TGTGCCAGCAAGGCGCACTATGGCTACACCTTC CASKAHYGYTF
TRBD1 TRBJ1-2 few TRBV30 TGTGCCTGGAGTGGAGCAGGGGGCGCGTATGGCTACACCTTC CAWSGAGGAYGYTF
TRBD1 TRBJ1-5 NA TRBV10-3 TGTGCCATCAGCTCTGACAGGGCCCCCAACCAGCCCCAGCATTTT CAISSDRAPNQPQHF
TRBD1 TRBJ1-4 many TRBV4-3 TGCGCCAGCAGCCGGTCCGGGACAGGGACTAATGAAAAACTGTTTTTT CASSRSGTGTNEKLFF
NA TRBJ1-1 many TRBV2 TGTGCCAGCAGTTCCAACTCCGGGAGGACTGAAGCTTTCTTT CASSSNSGRTEAFF
NA TRBJ2-4 NA TRBV2 TGTGCCAGCAACGAAAGGTCGGCAGGGCTAAACATTCAGTACTTC CASNERSAGLNIQYF
NA TRBJ1-5 few TRBV18 TGTGCCAGCTCACCCACTCGGGGCAGGGTGGAGCCCCAGCATTTT CASSPTRGRVEPQHF
TRBD2 TRBJ2-2 NA TRBV7-8 TGTGCCAGCAGCTTACTAGCGGGTTCTGGCGGGGAGCTGTTTTTT CASSLLAGSGGELFF
NA TRBJ2-7 few TRBV9 TGTGCCAGCAGCGTAGCGGCGGCGACCACCTCCTACGAGCAGTACTTC CASSVAAATTSYEQYF